The present T cell receptor beta chain was sequenced within a study of long-term antiretroviral therapy in people with HIV. Details on this clone: Its matching antigen is unknown.

CDR1 and CDR2 (germline): SNHLY, FYNNEI. This CDR3 region has 15 residues. Trimming removed 3 bases from V and 8 bases from J; junction bases left unmatched: 9. They ran version v3.0 of the immunoSEQ assay at survey level. Profiled with immunoSEQ multiplex PCR; TCRdb holds only in-frame clones, not every one. The sample includes about 16,000 clones, about 85% of them seen just once. Study outcomes and limitations: Those clones which expanded before ART made up the dominant part of the repertoire at all time points. In the period from about 2004 to 2017, blood was collected, possibly under older ART regimens. Information pertaining to ART adherence, viral resistance or therapeutic modifications was not obtained. Controls had broader CDR3 length ranges than HIV repertoires did.

This receptor was identified in a man aged 25-45 years with HIV. This chain uses TRBV2 with TRBJ2-1, with 8 bases lining up with TRBD2. Sequences were derived from unsorted PBMCs, sampled less than 1.3 years before starting antiretroviral therapy. The CDR3 is CASSDGGRYRDEQFF. The CDR3 bases are TGTGCCAGCAGTGATGGCGGGAGGTATCGCGATGAGCAGTTCTTC.